These 13 T cell receptor beta chains were sequenced from one sample in a study of shared clonotypes between healthy human individuals. The assay was immunoSEQ multiplex PCR, and TCRdb's table has in-frame clones only and misses some. This sample has about 1 million clones, with about 75% found just once. Sequenced sample: memory CD4+ T cells sorted from blood. Subset described: CD45RA-negative fraction. These receptors originate from a man aged 18 to 29 in good health.

Details on this clone: Other nucleotide sequences from this sample produce the same CDR3. The chain joins TRBV28 to TRBJ1-2, with D possibly being TRBD1 (6 bases). Germline CDR1 and CDR2: MDHEN and SYDVKM. The germline V and J ends were trimmed by 3 bases and 4 bases, with 12 bases remaining between them. There are 14 residues in the CDR3. This chain's CDR3 is CASSLATGSYGYTF. As DNA, the CDR3 is TGTGCCAGCAGTTTGGCCACAGGGAGCTATGGCTACACCTTC.

The chain combines TRBV7-2 with TRBJ1-2; D is unclear. V shed 2 bases and J shed 7 bases, with 17 bases lying between them. Germline-derived CDR1 and CDR2 are SGHTA and FQGNSA. The CDR3 runs 15 residues. CDR3 residues: CASSLKSGEGIGYTF. CDR3 bases: TGTGCCAGCAGCTTAAAATCCGGGGAGGGTATTGGCTACACCTTC.

The gene calls are TRBV2 and TRBJ1-5, with D perhaps TRBD1 (5 bases). The CDR3 is 13 residues long. The germline V gene has CDR1 SNHLY and CDR2 FYNNEI. V dropped 4 bases and J dropped 4 bases, with 8 bases sitting between them. The CDR3 loop reads CASSGQLNQPQHF. In DNA form, the CDR3 reads TGTGCCAGCAGTGGACAGCTTAATCAGCCCCAGCATTTT.

This rearrangement joins TRBV5-4 to TRBJ2-3, with 11 bases matching TRBD2. V lost 4 bases to trimming and J lost 1 base; unmatched junction nucleotides: 5. Looked up from germline, CDR1 is SGHNT and CDR2 is YYREEE (reference sequence). CDR3 size: 16 residues. CDR3 sequence reads: CASSPGTSGRTDTQYF. Written as DNA, the CDR3 is TGTGCCAGCAGCCCCGGGACTAGCGGCCGCACAGATACGCAGTATTTT.

The chain couples TRBV18 to TRBJ1-5; D not certain. The V end lost 3 bases, the J end lost 3 bases, and 12 bases lay between the germline ends. In germline, CDR1 is KGHSH, CDR2 LQKENI. The CDR3 loop spans 15 amino acids. This chain's CDR3 is CASSPSQVTNQPQHF. The CDR3 coding sequence is TGTGCCAGCTCACCCTCCCAGGTGACCAATCAGCCCCAGCATTTT.

The J gene is TRBJ1-3, the V gene TRBV27; the D is unclear. CDR1 and CDR2 (germline): MNHEY, SMNVEV (reference sequence). V lost 6 bases and J lost 0, with 9 bases in between. The CDR3 has 14 residues. The CDR3 region is CASRRGGSGNTIYF. DNA of the CDR3: TGTGCCAGCAGGCGAGGCGGCTCTGGAAACACCATATATTTT.

This sequence joins TRBV27 and TRBJ2-3; 13 nucleotides align to TRBD2. The ends lost 4 bases at V and 4 bases at J; junction bases unmatched: 2. CDR3 length: 15 residues. Germline V lookup: CDR1 MNHEY, CDR2 SMNVEV (reference sequence). DNA for the CDR3: TGTGCCAGCAGTTATACTAGCGGGGGGGCAGATACGCAGTATTTT. As protein: CASSYTSGGADTQYF.

CDR3 residues: CASSQGAQETQYF. The CDR3 DNA reads as TGTGCCAGCAGCCAAGGGGCACAAGAGACCCAGTACTTC. The chain is built from TRBV16 and TRBJ2-5; weak D call: TRBD1 (5 bases). Germline V gives CDR1 KGHSY, CDR2 FQNENV. Trimming shortened V by 2 bases and J by 2 bases, and 6 bases separated the two germline ends. This CDR3 has 13 residues.

Notes on this clone: This CDR3 is also generated by other DNA sequences in the sample. The chain uses TRBV6-5 and TRBJ1-4; D might be TRBD1 (5 bases). V lost 0 bases, J lost 5 bases, and 7 bases lay in between. Germline CDR1 MNHEY, CDR2 SVGAGI. This CDR3 has 14 residues. CDR3 region: CASSYSQGNEKLFF. The CDR3 coding sequence is TGTGCCAGCAGTTACTCCCAGGGAAATGAAAAACTGTTTTTT.

The chain couples TRBV5-1 to TRBJ2-2; D possibly matches TRBD1 or TRBD2 (5 bases each). Per germline, CDR1 SGHRS and CDR2 YFSETQ. The CDR3 runs 15 residues. The V and J ends lost 5 bases and 0 bases respectively, with 11 bases between them. CDR3 amino acids: CASSSGPPNTGELFF. The CDR3 DNA reads TGCGCCAGCAGTTCGGGGCCCCCGAACACCGGGGAGCTGTTTTTT.

In its sample, this clone was seen once. This rearrangement joins TRBV5-1 to TRBJ1-1; no definite D call. Germline assignment: CDR1 SGHRS and CDR2 YFSETQ. The V end was cut by 2 bases, the J end by 2 bases, with 7 bases between. The CDR3 is 13 residues long. CDR3 bases: TGCGCCAGCAGCTTCGACACCAACACTGAAGCTTTCTTT. This translates into CASSFDTNTEAFF.

The chain recombines TRBV29-1 with TRBJ2-7; D is ambiguous. The CDR3 loop spans 11 amino acids. The germline V gene encodes CDR1 SQVTM and CDR2 ANQGSEA. V gave up 7 bases and J gave up 2 bases, with 9 bases separating them. The CDR3 here is CSGAEAYEQYF. Here the CDR3 DNA reads TGCAGCGGTGCAGAGGCCTACGAGCAGTACTTC.

This sequence joins TRBV21-1 and TRBJ2-7; no check of the table's D call, TRBD1, against the DNA was made. TRBV21-1 is assigned pseudogene status. The CDR3 has 15 residues. The CDR3 DNA reads as TGTGCCAGCAGGTACAGGGCCCACCCTACCTACGAGCAGTACTTC. Translating gives CASRYRAHPTYEQYF.